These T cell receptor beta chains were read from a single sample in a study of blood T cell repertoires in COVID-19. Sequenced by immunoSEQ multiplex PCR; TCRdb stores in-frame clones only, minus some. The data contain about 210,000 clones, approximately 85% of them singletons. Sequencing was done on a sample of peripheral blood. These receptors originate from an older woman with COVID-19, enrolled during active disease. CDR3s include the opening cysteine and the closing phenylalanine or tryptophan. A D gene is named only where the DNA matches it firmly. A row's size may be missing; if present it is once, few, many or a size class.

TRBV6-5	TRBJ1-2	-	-	TGTGCCAGCAGCCAACTACAGGGTTATGGCTACACCTTC	CASSQLQGYGYTF
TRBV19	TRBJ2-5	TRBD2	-	TGTGCCAGTAGTGGACTAGCGGGGGGGCAAGAGACCCAGTACTTC	CASSGLAGGQETQYF
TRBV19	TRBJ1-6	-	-	TGTGCCAGTACCCGGACATCTCAAAGCTCCTATAATTCACCCCTCCACTTT	CASTRTSQSSYNSPLHF
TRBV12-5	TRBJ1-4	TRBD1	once	TGTGCTAGTGGTTCCTCCCGGGGACAGGGTGCAACTAATGAAAAACTGTTTTTT	CASGSSRGQGATNEKLFF
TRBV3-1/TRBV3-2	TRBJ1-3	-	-	TGTGCCAGCAGCCTCAGTCCGGGCTCTGGAAACACCATATATTTT	CASSLSPGSGNTIYF
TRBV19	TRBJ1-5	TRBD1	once	TGTGCCAGTAGTTTGACAGGGTCGAATCAGCCCCAGCATTTT	CASSLTGSNQPQHF
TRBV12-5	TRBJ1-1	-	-	TGTGCTAGTGGTACGAGAGAGAACACTGAAGCTTTCTTT	CASGTRENTEAFF
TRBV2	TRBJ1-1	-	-	TGTGCCAGCAGTGTTGGTGGTAGGGGAAGGAAATTCTTT	CASSVGGRGRKFF
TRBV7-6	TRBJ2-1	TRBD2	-	TGTGCCAGCAGCTCGGAACTAGCGGGAGGGCTTGGGAATGAGCAGTTCTTC	CASSSELAGGLGNEQFF
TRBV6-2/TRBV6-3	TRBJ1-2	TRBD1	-	TGTGCCAGCAGTTACTCGAAGGGGACAGTATATGGCTACACCTTC	CASSYSKGTVYGYTF
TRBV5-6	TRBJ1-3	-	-	TGTGCCAGCAGCTTAATCGGGGATACTGGAAACACCATATATTTT	CASSLIGDTGNTIYF
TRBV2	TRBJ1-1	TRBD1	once	TGTGCCAGCAGGGTCGGACAGGGGGCCACAAGGTGGGACACTGAAGCTTTCTTT	CASRVGQGATRWDTEAFF
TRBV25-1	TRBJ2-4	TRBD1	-	TGTGCCAGCAGTCAGTGGGACAGTAAAAACATTCAGTACTTC	CASSQWDSKNIQYF
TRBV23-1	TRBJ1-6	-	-	TGCGCCAGCAGTCAATCGCTACAGGGAGAATCACCCCTCCACTTT	CASSQSLQGESPLHF